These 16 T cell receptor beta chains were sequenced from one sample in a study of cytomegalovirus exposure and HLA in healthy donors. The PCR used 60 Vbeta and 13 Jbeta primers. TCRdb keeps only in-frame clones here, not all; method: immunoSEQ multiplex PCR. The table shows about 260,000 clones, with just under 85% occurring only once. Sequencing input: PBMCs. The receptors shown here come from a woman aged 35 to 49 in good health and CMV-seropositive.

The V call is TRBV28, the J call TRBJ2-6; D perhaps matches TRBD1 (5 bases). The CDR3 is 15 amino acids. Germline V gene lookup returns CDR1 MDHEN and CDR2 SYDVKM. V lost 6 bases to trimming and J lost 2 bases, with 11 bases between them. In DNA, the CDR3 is TGTGCCAGCAGCAGAACAGGTCCTGGGGCCAACGTCCTGACTTTC. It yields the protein CASSRTGPGANVLTF.

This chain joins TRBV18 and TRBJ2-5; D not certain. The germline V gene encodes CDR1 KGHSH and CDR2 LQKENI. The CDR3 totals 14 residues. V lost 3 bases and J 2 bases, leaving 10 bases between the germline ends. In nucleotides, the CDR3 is TGTGCCAGCTCACCCATGTCCGAGCAAGAGACCCAGTACTTC. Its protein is CASSPMSEQETQYF.

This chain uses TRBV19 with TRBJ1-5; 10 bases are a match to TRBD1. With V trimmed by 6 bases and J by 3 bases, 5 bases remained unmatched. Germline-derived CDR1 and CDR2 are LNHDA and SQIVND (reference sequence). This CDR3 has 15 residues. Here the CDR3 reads CASSPGTGVNQPQHF. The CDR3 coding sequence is TGTGCCAGTAGCCCCGGGACAGGGGTCAATCAGCCCCAGCATTTT.

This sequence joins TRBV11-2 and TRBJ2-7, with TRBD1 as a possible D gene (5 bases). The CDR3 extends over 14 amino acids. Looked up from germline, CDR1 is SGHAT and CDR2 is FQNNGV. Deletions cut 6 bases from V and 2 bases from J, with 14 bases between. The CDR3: CASRTAGKTYEQYF. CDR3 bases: TGTGCCAGCAGAACGGCAGGGAAGACCTACGAGCAGTACTTC.

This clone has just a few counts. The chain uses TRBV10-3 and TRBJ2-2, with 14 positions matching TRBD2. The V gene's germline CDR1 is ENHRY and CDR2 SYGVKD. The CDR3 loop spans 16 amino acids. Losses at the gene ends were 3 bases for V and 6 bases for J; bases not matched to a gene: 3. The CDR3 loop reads CAISDLGLAGAGELFF. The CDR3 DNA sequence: TGTGCCATCAGTGATTTGGGACTAGCGGGAGCCGGGGAGCTGTTTTTT.

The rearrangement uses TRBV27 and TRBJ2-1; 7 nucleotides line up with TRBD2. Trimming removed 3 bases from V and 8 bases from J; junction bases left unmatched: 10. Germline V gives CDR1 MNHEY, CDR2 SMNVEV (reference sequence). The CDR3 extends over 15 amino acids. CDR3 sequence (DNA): TGTGCCAGCAGTTTGGGAGGGGCGGTACGGGATGAGCAGTTCTTC. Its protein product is CASSLGGAVRDEQFF.

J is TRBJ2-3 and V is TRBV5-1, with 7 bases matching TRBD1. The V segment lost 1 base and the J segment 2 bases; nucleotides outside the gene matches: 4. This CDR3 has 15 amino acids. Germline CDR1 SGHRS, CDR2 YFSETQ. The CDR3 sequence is CASSLTGVVTDTQYF. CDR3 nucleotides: TGCGCCAGCAGCTTGACAGGGGTCGTCACAGATACGCAGTATTTT.

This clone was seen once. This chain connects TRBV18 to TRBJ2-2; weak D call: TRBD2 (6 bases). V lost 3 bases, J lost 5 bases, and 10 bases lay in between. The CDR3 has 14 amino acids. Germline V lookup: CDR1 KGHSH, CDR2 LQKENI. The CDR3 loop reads CASSPQGGTGELFF. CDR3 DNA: TGTGCCAGCTCACCCCAGGGAGGAACCGGGGAGCTGTTTTTT. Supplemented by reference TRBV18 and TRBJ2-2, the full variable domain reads NAGVMQNPRHLVRRRGQEARLRCSPMKGHSHVYWYRQLPEEGLKFMVYLQKENIIDESGMPKERFSAEFPKEGPSILRIQQVVRGDSAAYFCASSPQGGTGELFFGEGSRLTVL.

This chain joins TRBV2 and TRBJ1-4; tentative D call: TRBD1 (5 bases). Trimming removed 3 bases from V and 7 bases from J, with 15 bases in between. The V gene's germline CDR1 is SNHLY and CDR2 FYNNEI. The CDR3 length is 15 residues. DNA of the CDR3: TGTGCCAGCAGTGATTTAGGGGCGGAGAGTGAAAAACTGTTTTTT. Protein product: CASSDLGAESEKLFF.

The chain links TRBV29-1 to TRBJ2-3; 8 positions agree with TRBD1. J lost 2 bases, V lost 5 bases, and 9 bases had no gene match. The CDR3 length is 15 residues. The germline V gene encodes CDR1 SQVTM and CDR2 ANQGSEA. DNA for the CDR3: TGCAGCGTTAGGGACAGGACTTATTCCACAGATACGCAGTATTTT. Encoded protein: CSVRDRTYSTDTQYF.

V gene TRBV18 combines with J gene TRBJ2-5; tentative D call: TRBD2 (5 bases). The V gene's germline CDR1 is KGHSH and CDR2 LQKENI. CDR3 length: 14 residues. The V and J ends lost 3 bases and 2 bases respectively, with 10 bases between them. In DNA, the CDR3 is TGTGCCAGCTCACCCACTAGTGGGCAAGAGACCCAGTACTTC. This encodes CASSPTSGQETQYF.

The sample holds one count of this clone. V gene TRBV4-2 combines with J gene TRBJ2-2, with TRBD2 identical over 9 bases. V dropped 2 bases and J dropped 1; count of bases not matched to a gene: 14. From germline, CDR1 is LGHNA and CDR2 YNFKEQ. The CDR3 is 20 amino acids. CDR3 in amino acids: CASSQFGPSGDQKNTGELFF. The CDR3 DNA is TGTGCCAGCAGCCAATTCGGGCCTAGCGGGGATCAAAAGAACACCGGGGAGCTGTTTTTT.

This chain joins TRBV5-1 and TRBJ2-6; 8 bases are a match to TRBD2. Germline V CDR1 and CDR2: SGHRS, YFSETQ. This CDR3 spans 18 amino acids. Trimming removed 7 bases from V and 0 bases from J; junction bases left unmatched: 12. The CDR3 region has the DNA TGCGCCAGCCACACAGCGGGAGTTGCGCCCTCTGGGGCCAACGTCCTGACTTTC. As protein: CASHTAGVAPSGANVLTF. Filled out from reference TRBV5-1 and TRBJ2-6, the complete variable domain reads KAGVTQTPRYLIKTRGQQVTLSCSPISGHRSVSWYQQTPGQGLQFLFEYFSETQRNKGNFPGRFSGRQFSNSRSEMNVSTLELGDSALYLCASHTAGVAPSGANVLTFGAGSRLTVL.

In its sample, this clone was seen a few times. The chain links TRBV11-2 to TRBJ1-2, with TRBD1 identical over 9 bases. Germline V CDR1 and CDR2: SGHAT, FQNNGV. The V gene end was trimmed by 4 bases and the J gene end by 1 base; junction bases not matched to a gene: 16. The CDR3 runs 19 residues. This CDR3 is CASSSLRDRVLEVNYGYTF. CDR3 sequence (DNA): TGTGCCAGCAGCTCTCTCCGGGACAGGGTCCTTGAAGTTAACTATGGCTACACCTTC.

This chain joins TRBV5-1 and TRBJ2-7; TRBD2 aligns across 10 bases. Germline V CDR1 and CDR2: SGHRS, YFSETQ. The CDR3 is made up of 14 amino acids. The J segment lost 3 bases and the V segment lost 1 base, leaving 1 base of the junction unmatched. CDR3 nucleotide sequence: TGCGCCAGCAGCTTGAGCGGGAGGGACTACGAGCAGTACTTC. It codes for CASSLSGRDYEQYF.

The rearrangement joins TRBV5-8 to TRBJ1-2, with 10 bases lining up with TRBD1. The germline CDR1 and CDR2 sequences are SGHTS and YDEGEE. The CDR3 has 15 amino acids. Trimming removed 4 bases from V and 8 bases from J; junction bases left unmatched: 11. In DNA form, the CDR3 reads TGTGCCAGCAGCCGGGACAGGGGCGTAATCGGGGGCTACACCTTC. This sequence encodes CASSRDRGVIGGYTF.